This entry lists 6 T cell receptor beta chains sequenced from one sample in a study of regulatory dendritic cells for organ transplantation. Clones were sequenced by immunoSEQ multiplex PCR, and TCRdb holds only the in-frame ones, with some missing. In the table there are about 12,000 clones, just under 90% of which are singletons. Sorted subsets were CFSE-labeled and cultured approximately 5 days with allogeneic dendritic cells. Their antigen targets remain unknown. What was sequenced was naive CD8+ T cells from blood cultured with regulatory dendritic cells. Specified subset: CD45RA+ naive T cells. These receptors all stem from a human donor in good health.

The V gene is TRBV28, the J gene TRBJ2-1; D remains unclear. Germline-derived CDR1 and CDR2 are MDHEN and SYDVKM. Trimming stripped 6 bases from V and 5 bases from J, with 17 bases between. The CDR3 has 15 amino acids. CDR3: CASSQTGDWDNEQFF. The CDR3 DNA sequence: TGTGCCAGCAGCCAAACCGGCGATTGGGACAATGAGCAGTTCTTC.

The rearrangement links TRBV4-2 to TRBJ1-6, with TRBD1 matching over 7 bases. The CDR3 sequence is 16 residues long. Losses at the gene ends were 3 bases for V and 10 bases for J; bases not matched to a gene: 12. From germline, CDR1 is LGHNA and CDR2 YNFKEQ. The CDR3 DNA reads as TGTGCCAGCAGCCATTTCACGACAGGGACGGAATCACCCCTCCACTTT. Amino acid sequence: CASSHFTTGTESPLHF.

This chain joins TRBV6-1 and TRBJ2-7; the D gene is possibly TRBD2 (7 bases). The V and J ends lost 2 bases and 2 bases respectively, with 13 bases between them. Germline V CDR1 and CDR2: MNHNS, SASEGT. The CDR3 loop spans 15 amino acids. The CDR3: CASSEWVGGAYEQYF. The CDR3 DNA reads TGTGCCAGCAGTGAATGGGTAGGGGGGGCCTACGAGCAGTACTTC.

V is TRBV7-9 and J is TRBJ1-2, with no clear D. The CDR3 totals 14 residues. Germline values: CDR1 SEHNR, CDR2 FQNEAQ (reference sequence). Trimming took 4 bases from V and 0 from J, leaving 9 bases between them. CDR3 protein: CASSSPSTNYGYTF. CDR3 coding DNA: TGTGCCAGCAGCTCCCCCTCTACTAACTATGGCTACACCTTC.

The CDR3 sequence is CASSQEGSDFYNEQFF. DNA for the CDR3: TGTGCCAGCAGCCAAGAGGGCAGCGACTTCTACAATGAGCAGTTCTTC. The chain links TRBV4-2 to TRBJ2-1; the D is unclear. The CDR3 has 16 residues. The germline V gene has CDR1 LGHNA and CDR2 YNFKEQ. V was pared by 0 bases and J by 3 bases, with 12 bases between.

The chain uses TRBV7-9 and TRBJ1-1, with no clear D. The ends were cut back, 3 bases at V and 4 bases at J, with 9 bases in the middle. This CDR3 is built from 13 residues. The germline V gene has CDR1 SEHNR and CDR2 FQNEAQ (reference sequence). The CDR3 protein is CASSLGSGTEAFF. Here the CDR3 DNA reads TGTGCCAGCAGCTTGGGGTCCGGCACTGAAGCTTTCTTT.